The entry that follows covers one T cell receptor (beta chain) sequence. Antigen unknown. This sample was taken from a study of Ad26.COV2.S vaccination and SARS-CoV-2 variants. Data came from immunoSEQ multiplex PCR; TCRdb stores just in-frame clones and leaves some out. The sample lists 100,000 or so clones; around 82% were seen once. From germline, CDR1 is LGHDT and CDR2 YNNKEL (reference sequence). Trimming removed 4 bases from V and 2 bases from J, with 18 bases in between. The CDR3 is 16 amino acids. Study results and caveats: Substantial post-vaccination breadth of spike-specific CD8+ and CD4+ T cell responses was reported.

This rearrangement joins TRBV3-1 (or the pseudogene TRBV3-2) to TRBJ2-7; no clear D gene. The source was peripheral blood, collected after recovery from COVID-19. The source of this sequence is a human donor who had recovered from COVID-19. The CDR3 reads CASSPSRTLSPYEQYF. The CDR3 DNA sequence: TGTGCCAGCAGCCCATCTCGAACCCTCAGTCCCTACGAGCAGTACTTC.